This TCR beta chain originates from a study of cytomegalovirus exposure and HLA in healthy donors. The study's findings and limits: Earlier results showed most TCR beta V segments being productive about 90% or about 30% of the time. Among TCR beta chains of equal frequency, HLA-associated ones were more clonally expanded in a later analysis. Later analysis identified around 15,000 TCR beta sequences associated with HLA alleles, using a false discovery rate threshold of 0.05. 150 or so TCR beta chains were listed as cytomegalovirus-associated.

Germline CDR1 MNHEY, CDR2 SVGAGI. V shed 6 bases, J shed 2 bases, and the junction held 3 bases outside the gene matches. The CDR3 is made up of 14 amino acids. In the case of this clone: Its antigen is undetermined.

PCR primers comprised 60 Vbeta and 13 Jbeta primers. Clones were sequenced by immunoSEQ multiplex PCR, and TCRdb holds only the in-frame ones, with some missing. The sample lists some 140,000 clones; 79% were seen once. The receptor was isolated from a man younger than 30 in good health and CMV-seronegative. The V and J genes are TRBV6-5 and TRBJ2-2; TRBD1 matches 7 bases. Sequencing was performed on PBMCs. CDR3: CASSRTGNTGELFF. CDR3 coding DNA: TGTGCCAGCAGCCGGACAGGAAACACCGGGGAGCTGTTTTTT.